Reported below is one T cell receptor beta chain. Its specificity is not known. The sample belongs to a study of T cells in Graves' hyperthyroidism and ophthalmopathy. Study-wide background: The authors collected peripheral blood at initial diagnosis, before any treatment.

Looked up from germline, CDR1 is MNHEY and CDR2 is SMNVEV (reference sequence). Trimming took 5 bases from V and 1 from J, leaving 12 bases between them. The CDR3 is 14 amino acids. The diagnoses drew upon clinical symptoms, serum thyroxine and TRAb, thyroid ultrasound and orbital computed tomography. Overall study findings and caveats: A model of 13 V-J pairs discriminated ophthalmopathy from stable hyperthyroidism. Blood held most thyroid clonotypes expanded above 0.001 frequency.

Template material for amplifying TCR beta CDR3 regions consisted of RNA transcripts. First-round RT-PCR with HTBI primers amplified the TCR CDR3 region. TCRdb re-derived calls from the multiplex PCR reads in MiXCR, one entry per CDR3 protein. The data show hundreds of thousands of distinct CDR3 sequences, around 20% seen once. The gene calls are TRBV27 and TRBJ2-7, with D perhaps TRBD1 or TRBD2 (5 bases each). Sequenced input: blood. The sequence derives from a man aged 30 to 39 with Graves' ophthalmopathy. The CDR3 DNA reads TGTGCCAGCAGTCGAGATGGGACGTCCTACGAGCAGTACTTC. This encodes CASSRDGTSYEQYF.